This T cell receptor (beta chain) stems from a study of T-cell reconstitution after alpha-beta-depleted transplantation in children. Findings and limits, study-wide: As was reported, about two months after transplant, alpha-beta T cells came from several hundred expanded graft clones. Diversity of TCRbeta at day 60 was high in some patients, arising from surviving recipient T cells and thymic progenitors. T-cell counts and diversity at one year post-transplant came mainly from newly produced T cells.

For TCRbeta, the library was prepared with unique molecular identifiers. Using its own MiXCR run on the PCR reads, TCRdb lists one record per CDR3 protein. This table holds about 420,000 distinct CDR3 sequences, roughly 15% found once. Remarks on this clonotype: Its target is unknown.

Between the trimmed V and J ends, which lost 6 bases and 5 bases, there was a span of 17 bases. The CDR3 consists of 15 residues. The chain carries TRBV12-3 or TRBV12-4 and TRBJ2-1, with D maybe TRBD1 (6 bases). The sequenced sample was PBMCs, mostly from graft donor cells, obtained 360 days after TCRalphabeta/CD19-depleted stem cell transplant. This receptor was obtained from a boy under two years old who had a stem cell transplant for Wiskott-Aldrich syndrome, so the T cells may come from the graft donor. In DNA form, the CDR3 reads TGTGCCAGCAGAACAGGGTTAATGGATGACAATGAGCAGTTCTTC. Protein: CASRTGLMDDNEQFF.